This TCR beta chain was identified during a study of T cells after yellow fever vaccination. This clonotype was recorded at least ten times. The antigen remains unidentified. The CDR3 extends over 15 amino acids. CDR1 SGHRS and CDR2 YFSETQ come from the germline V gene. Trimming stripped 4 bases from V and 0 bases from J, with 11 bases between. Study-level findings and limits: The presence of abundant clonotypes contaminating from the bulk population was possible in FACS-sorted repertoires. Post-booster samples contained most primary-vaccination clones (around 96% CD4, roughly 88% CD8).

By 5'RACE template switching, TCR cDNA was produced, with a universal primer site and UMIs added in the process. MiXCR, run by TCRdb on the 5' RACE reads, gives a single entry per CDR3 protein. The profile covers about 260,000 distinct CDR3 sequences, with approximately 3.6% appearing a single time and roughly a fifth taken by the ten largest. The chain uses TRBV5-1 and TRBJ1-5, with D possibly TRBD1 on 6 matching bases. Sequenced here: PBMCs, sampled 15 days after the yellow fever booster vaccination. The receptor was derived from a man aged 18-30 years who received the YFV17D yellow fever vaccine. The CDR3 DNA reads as TGCGCCAGCAGCGAGGACAGTTATAGCAATCAGCCCCAGCATTTT. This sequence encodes CASSEDSYSNQPQHF.